This T cell receptor beta chain was sequenced in a study of CD8+ T cells in alopecia areata. The overall study: The protocol delivered tofacitinib for 6 to 18 months, then withdrew it for 6 months.

The germline V gene encodes CDR1 GTSNPN and CDR2 SVGIG (reference sequence). The CDR3 is 12 residues long. Trimming pared 0 bases from V and 9 bases from J, leaving 11 bases between. This clone appeared a single time. What it binds is unknown. Broader study findings: Scalp repertoires also include resident alphabeta T cells from normal skin.

As the sequencing template, cDNA was produced by extracting RNA and reverse transcribing it. Generated by immunoSEQ multiplex PCR, the TCRdb table keeps only in-frame clones and is missing some. The table has some 200,000 clones, around two fifths seen once. Indicated treatment: oral pan-JAK inhibitor, 5-10 mg twice daily. Sorted out of PBMCs were CD4+ T cells and CD8+ T cells. The chain employs TRBV30 and TRBJ1-1, with D possibly TRBD1 on 6 matching bases. Here the sequenced sample was CD4+ T cells sorted from blood, taken around week 37, from a patient treated with tofacitinib. The sequence came from a human donor with alopecia areata. CDR3 sequence (DNA): TGTGCCTGGAGTGTCCGGACAGAACAAGCTTTCTTT. It encodes CAWSVRTEQAFF.